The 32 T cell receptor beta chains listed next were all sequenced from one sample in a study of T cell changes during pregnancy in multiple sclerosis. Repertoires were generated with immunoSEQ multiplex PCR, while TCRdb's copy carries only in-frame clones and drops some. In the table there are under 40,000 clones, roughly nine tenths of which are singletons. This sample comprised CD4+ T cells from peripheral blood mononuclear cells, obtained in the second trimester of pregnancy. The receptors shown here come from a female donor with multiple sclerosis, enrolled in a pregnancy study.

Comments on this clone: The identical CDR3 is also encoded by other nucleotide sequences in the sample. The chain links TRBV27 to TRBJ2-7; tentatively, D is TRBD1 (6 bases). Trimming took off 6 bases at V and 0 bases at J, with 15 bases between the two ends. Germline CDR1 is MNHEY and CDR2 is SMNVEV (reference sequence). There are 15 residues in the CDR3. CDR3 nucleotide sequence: TGTGCCAGCAGCCCGGACAGAGCTAACTCCTACGAGCAGTACTTC. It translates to CASSPDRANSYEQYF.

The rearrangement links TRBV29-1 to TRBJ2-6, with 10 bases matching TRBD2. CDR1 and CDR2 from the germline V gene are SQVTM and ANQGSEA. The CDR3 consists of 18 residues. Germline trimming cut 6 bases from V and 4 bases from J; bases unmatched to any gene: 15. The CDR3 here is CSVMKTSGIGGGANVLTF. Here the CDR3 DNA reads TGCAGCGTCATGAAAACTAGCGGGATTGGGGGAGGGGCCAACGTCCTGACTTTC. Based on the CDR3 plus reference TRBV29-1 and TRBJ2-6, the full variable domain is SAVISQKPSRDICQRGTSLTIQCQVDSQVTMMFWYRQQPGQSLTLIATANQGSEATYESGFVIDKFPISRPNLTFSTLTVSNMSPEDSSIYLCSVMKTSGIGGGANVLTFGAGSRLTVL.

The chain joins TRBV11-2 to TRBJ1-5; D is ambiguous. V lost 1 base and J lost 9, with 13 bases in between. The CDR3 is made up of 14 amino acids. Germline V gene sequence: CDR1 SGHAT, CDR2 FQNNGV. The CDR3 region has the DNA TGTGCCAGCAGCTTAGTAGAGGGAGGACGGCCCCAGCATTTT. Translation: CASSLVEGGRPQHF.

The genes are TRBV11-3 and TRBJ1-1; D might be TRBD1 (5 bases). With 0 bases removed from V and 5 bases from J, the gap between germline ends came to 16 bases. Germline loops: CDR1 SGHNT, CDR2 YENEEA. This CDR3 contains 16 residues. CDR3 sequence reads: CASSLDGRMGETEAFF. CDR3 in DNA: TGTGCCAGCAGCTTAGATGGGAGGATGGGGGAAACTGAAGCTTTCTTT.

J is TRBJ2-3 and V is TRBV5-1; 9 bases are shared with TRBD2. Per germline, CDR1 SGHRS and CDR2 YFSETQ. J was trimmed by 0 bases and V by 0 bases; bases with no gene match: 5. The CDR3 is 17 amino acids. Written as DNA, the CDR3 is TGCGCCAGCAGCTTGGCTCTTGCGGGGGGGAGCACAGATACGCAGTATTTT. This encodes CASSLALAGGSTDTQYF.

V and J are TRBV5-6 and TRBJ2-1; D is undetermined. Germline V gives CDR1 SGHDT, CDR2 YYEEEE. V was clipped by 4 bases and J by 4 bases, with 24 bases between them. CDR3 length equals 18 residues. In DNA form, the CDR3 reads TGTGCCAGCAGCCCGACCTCAGGCAGTATACTCCGATACAATGAGCAGTTCTTC. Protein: CASSPTSGSILRYNEQFF.

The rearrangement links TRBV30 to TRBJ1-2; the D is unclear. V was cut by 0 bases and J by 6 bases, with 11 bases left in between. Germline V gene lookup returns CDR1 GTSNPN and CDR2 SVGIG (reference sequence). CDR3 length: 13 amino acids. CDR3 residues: CAWSVGGENGYTF. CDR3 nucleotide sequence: TGTGCCTGGAGTGTAGGTGGGGAGAATGGCTACACCTTC.

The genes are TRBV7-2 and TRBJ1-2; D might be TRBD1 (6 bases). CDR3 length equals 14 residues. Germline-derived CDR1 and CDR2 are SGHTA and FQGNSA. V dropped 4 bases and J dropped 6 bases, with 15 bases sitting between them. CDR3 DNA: TGTGCCAGCAGCTCTAATTCAGGGGCCAATGGCTACACCTTC. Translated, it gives CASSSNSGANGYTF.

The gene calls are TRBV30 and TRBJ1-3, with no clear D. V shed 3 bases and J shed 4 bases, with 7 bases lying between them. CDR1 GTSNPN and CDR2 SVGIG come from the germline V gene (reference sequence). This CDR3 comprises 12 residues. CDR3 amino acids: CAWSEQGNTIYF. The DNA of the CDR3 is TGTGCCTGGAGCGAACAGGGAAACACCATATATTTT.

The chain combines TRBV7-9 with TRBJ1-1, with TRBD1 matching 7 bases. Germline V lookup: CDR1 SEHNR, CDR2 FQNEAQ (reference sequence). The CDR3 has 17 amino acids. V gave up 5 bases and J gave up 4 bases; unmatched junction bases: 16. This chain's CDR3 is CASSPSRFAQGFTEAFF. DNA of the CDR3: TGTGCCAGCAGCCCCTCCCGGTTTGCACAGGGGTTCACTGAAGCTTTCTTT.

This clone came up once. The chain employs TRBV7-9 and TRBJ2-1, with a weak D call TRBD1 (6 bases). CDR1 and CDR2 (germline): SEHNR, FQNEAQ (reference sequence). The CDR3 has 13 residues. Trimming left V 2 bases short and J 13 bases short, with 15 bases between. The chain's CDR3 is CASSLQEGQSQFF. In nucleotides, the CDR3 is TGTGCCAGCAGCTTACAGGAAGGACAGAGCCAGTTCTTC.

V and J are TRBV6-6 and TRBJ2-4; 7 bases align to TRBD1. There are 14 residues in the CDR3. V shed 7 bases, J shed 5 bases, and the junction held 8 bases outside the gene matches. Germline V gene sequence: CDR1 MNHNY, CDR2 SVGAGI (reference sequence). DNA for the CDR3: TGTGCCAGCAACCGACAGGGCTCGGAAAACATTCAGTACTTC. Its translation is CASNRQGSENIQYF.

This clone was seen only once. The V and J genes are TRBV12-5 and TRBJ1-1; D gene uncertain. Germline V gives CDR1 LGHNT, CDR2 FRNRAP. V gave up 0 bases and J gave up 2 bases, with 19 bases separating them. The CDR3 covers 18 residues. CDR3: CASGLVVLVGGVNTEAFF. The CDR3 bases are TGTGCTAGTGGTTTGGTTGTCCTCGTGGGAGGTGTCAACACTGAAGCTTTCTTT.

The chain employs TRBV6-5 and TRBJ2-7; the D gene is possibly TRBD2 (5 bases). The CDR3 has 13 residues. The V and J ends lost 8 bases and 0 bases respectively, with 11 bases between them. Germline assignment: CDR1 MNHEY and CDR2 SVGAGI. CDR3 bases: TGTGCCAGCGAGGACGGGGACTCCTACGAGCAGTACTTC. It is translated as CASEDGDSYEQYF.

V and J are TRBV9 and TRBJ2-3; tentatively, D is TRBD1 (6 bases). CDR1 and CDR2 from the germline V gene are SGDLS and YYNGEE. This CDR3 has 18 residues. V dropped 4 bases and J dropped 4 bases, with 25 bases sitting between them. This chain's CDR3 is CASSPHRAWPYRPDTQYF. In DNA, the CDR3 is TGTGCCAGCAGCCCTCACAGGGCCTGGCCCTATCGGCCAGATACGCAGTATTTT. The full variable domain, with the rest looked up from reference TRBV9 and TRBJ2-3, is DSGVTQTPKHLITATGQRVTLRCSPRSGDLSVYWYQQSLDQGLQFLIQYYNGEERAKGNILERFSAQQFPDLHSELNLSSLELGDSALYFCASSPHRAWPYRPDTQYFGPGTRLTVL.

CDR3 sequence reads: CSASQGAQPQHF. As DNA, the CDR3 is TGCAGCGCATCACAGGGGGCACAGCCCCAGCATTTT. The chain combines TRBV29-1 with TRBJ1-5; 9 bases match TRBD1. The CDR3 runs 12 residues. Trimming removed 7 bases from V and 7 bases from J; junction bases left unmatched: 5. Germline V gene lookup returns CDR1 SQVTM and CDR2 ANQGSEA.

The CDR3 is CASSQGSYEQYF. The CDR3 region has the DNA TGTGCCAGCTCACAGGGGTCCTACGAGCAGTACTTC. J is TRBJ2-7 and V is TRBV18; TRBD1 is a possible D gene (5 bases). Germline CDR1 is KGHSH and CDR2 is LQKENI. V was trimmed by 4 bases and J by 1 base, leaving 5 bases between them. CDR3 length: 12 amino acids.

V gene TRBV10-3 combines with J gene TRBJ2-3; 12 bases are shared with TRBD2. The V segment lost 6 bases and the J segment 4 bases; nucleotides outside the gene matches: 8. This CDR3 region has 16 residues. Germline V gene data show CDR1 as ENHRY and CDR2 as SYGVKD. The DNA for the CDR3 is TGTGCCATCAGGGGACTTGCTAGCGGGGGGGCAGATACGCAGTATTTT. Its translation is CAIRGLASGGADTQYF.

Here the CDR3 reads CASSLSWQKTGELFF. The CDR3 nucleotides read TGTGCCAGCAGTTTATCCTGGCAGAAGACCGGGGAGCTGTTTTTT. The V gene is TRBV27, the J gene TRBJ2-2; D remains ambiguous. The CDR3 sequence is 15 residues long. Germline V gene sequence: CDR1 MNHEY, CDR2 SMNVEV (reference sequence). Trimming cost V 0 bases and J 5 bases, with 10 bases left between them.

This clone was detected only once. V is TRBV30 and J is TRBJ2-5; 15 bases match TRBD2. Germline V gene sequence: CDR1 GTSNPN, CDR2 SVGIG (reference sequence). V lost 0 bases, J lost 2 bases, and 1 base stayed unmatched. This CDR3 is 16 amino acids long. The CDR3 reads CAWSVGLAGGQETQYF. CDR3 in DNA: TGTGCCTGGAGTGTAGGACTAGCGGGGGGGCAAGAGACCCAGTACTTC. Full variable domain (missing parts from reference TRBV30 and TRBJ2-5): SQTIHQWPATLVQPVGSPLSLECTVEGTSNPNLYWYRQAAGRGLQLLFYSVGIGQISSEVPQNLSASRPQDRQFILSSKKLLLSDSGFYLCAWSVGLAGGQETQYFGPGTRLLVL.

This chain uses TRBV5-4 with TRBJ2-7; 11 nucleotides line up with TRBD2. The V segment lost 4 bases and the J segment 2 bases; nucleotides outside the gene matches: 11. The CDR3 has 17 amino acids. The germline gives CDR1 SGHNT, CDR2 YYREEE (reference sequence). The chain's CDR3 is CASSPGGLAGGTYEQYF. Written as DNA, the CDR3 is TGTGCCAGCAGCCCGGGGGGGCTAGCGGGGGGTACCTACGAGCAGTACTTC.

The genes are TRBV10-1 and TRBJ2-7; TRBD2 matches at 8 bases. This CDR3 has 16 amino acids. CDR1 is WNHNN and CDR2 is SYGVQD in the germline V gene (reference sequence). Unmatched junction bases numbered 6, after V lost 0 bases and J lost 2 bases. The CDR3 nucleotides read TGCGCCAGCAGTGAGTCGAAAGCGGGAGAGCCCTACGAGCAGTACTTC. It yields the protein CASSESKAGEPYEQYF.

The DNA of the CDR3 is TGTGCCAGCAGTTACTCCACATCGGGTGAAGCTTTCTTT. Translating gives CASSYSTSGEAFF. This rearrangement joins TRBV6-5 to TRBJ1-1, with no clear D. V was pared by 0 bases and J by 7 bases, with 9 bases between. Germline CDR1 reads MNHEY; CDR2 reads SVGAGI. The CDR3 spans 13 residues.

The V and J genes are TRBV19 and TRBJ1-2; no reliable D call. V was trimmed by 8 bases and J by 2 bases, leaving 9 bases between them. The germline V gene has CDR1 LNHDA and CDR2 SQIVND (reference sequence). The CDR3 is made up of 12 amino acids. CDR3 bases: TGTGCCAGTTACAATCTCAACTATGGCTACACCTTC. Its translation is CASYNLNYGYTF.

The CDR3, as DNA: TGTGCCAGCAGAAAGGGGGGGATGAGAAATGAAAAACTGTTTTTT. It is translated as CASRKGGMRNEKLFF. The chain has TRBV2 and TRBJ1-4; D is perhaps TRBD1 (6 bases). The CDR3 is 15 residues long. V gave up 6 bases and J gave up 5 bases, with 16 bases separating them. CDR1 and CDR2 (germline): SNHLY, FYNNEI. The whole variable domain, remainder taken from reference TRBV2 and TRBJ1-4, is EPEVTQTPSHQVTQMGQEVILRCVPISNHLYFYWYRQILGQKVEFLVSFYNNEISEKSEIFDDQFSVERPDGSNFTLKIRSTKLEDSAMYFCASRKGGMRNEKLFFGSGTQLSVL.

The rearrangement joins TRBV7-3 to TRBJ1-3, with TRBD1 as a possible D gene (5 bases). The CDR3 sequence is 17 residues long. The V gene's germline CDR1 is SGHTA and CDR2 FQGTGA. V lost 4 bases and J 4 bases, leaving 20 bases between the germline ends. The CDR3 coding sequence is TGTGCCAGCAGCTCCCCCCCCGGGGGTGTAGGGGGAAACACCATATATTTT. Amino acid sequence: CASSSPPGGVGGNTIYF.

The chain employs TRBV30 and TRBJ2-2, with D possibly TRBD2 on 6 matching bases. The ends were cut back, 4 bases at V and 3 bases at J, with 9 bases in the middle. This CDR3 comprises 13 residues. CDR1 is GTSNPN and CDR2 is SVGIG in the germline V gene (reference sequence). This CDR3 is CAWISGYTGELFF. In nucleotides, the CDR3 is TGTGCCTGGATTAGCGGCTACACCGGGGAGCTGTTTTTT.

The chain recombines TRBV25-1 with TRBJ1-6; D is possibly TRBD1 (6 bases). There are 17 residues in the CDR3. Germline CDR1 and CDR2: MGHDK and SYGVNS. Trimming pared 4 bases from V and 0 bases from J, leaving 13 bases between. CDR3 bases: TGTGCCAGCAGTGGGGACATAAAGAGCTCCTATAATTCACCCCTCCACTTT. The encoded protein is CASSGDIKSSYNSPLHF. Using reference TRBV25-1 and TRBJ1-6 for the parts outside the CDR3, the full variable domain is EADIYQTPRYLVIGTGKKITLECSQTMGHDKMYWYQQDPGMELHLIHYSYGVNSTEKGDLSSESTVSRIRTEHFPLTLESARPSHTSQYLCASSGDIKSSYNSPLHFGNGTRLTVT.

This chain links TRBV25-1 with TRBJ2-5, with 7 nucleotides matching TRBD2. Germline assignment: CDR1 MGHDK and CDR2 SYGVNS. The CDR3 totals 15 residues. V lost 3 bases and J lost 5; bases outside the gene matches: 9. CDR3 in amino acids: CASSDRSLAAETQYF. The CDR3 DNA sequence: TGTGCCAGCAGTGATCGTAGCCTAGCGGCGGAGACCCAGTACTTC.

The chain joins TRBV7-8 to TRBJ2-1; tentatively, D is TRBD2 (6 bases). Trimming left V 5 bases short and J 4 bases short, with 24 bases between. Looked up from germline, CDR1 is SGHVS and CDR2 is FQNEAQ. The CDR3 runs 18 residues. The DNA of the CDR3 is TGTGCCAGCAGCCCTTTCTTGACACCGGGGACTTATTACAATGAGCAGTTCTTC. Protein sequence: CASSPFLTPGTYYNEQFF.

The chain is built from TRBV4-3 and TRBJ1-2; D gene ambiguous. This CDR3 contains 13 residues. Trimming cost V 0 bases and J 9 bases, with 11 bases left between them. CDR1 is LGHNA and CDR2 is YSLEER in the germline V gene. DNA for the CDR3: TGCGCCAGCAGCCAAGATCGCGGGCAGAGCTACACCTTC. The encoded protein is CASSQDRGQSYTF.

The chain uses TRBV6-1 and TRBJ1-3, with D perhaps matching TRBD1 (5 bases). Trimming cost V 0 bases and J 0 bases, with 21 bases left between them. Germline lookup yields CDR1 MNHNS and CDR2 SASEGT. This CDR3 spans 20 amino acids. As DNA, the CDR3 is TGTGCCAGCAGTGAAGCACCCCGGCGGGGCAGCCCTCACTCTGGAAACACCATATATTTT. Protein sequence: CASSEAPRRGSPHSGNTIYF.